One sample yielded the 4 T cell receptor beta chains listed below, sequenced in a study of post-analysis software for immune sequencing data. Incorporated into the TCR beta cDNA libraries were unique molecular identifiers, which served to reduce PCR and sequencing biases. One entry per CDR3 protein, called by TCRdb with MiXCR from the PCR reads. The data show about 570,000 distinct CDR3 sequences, roughly 34% seen once. Their specific antigens are unknown. Broader study findings: Patients carried five TRBV segments more frequently than controls did, and TRBV5-6, TRBV5-1 and TRBV20-1 were among them.

The sequenced material came from blood. The receptors here all came from a girl younger than 18 with multiple sclerosis.

This clonotype appeared a few times. The chain joins TRBV7-9 to TRBJ2-3; D gene unclear. V gave up 1 base and J gave up 8 bases, with 13 bases separating them. Germline lookup yields CDR1 SEHNR and CDR2 FQNEAQ (reference sequence). The CDR3 length is 14 residues. CDR3 protein: CASSLELSPGTQYF. In nucleotides, the CDR3 is TGTGCCAGCAGCTTAGAGCTCTCACCGGGTACGCAGTATTTT.

The V gene is TRBV5-1, the J gene TRBJ1-3; D is unclear. CDR3 length: 14 residues. The germline V gene encodes CDR1 SGHRS and CDR2 YFSETQ. V was cut by 4 bases and J by 2 bases, with 10 bases left in between. CDR3 loop: CASSPRTAGNTIYF. In nucleotides, the CDR3 is TGCGCCAGCAGCCCTAGGACGGCTGGAAACACCATATATTTT.

This clonotype was found a few times. The chain combines TRBV5-1 with TRBJ2-7, with D perhaps assigned TRBD1 or TRBD2 (7 bases each). There are 16 residues in the CDR3. V was shortened by 0 bases and J by 3 bases, with 16 bases between the two germline ends. Germline CDR1 and CDR2: SGHRS and YFSETQ. In DNA, the CDR3 is TGCGCCAGCAGCTTGGCGGTGGGAGGGGACAGCTACGAGCAGTACTTC. Translating gives CASSLAVGGDSYEQYF.

The chain employs TRBV10-3 and TRBJ2-1; D may be TRBD2 (5 bases). Germline CDR1 ENHRY, CDR2 SYGVKD. CDR3 length equals 14 residues. V gave up 3 bases and J gave up 8 bases, with 14 bases separating them. DNA for the CDR3: TGTGCCATCAGTGAAGTGGTTACTAGTTATGAGCAGTTCTTC. Translated, it gives CAISEVVTSYEQFF.